A single TCR beta chain is shown here with its context. Assay: immunoSEQ multiplex PCR; the TCRdb copy retains only in-frame clones and omits some. The table lists approximately 10,000 clones, roughly 89% of them singletons. Germline CDR1 and CDR2: MDHEN and SYDVKM. The germline V and J ends were trimmed by 5 bases and 5 bases, with 18 bases remaining between them. The CDR3 is 15 residues long. This entry comes from a study of T cells in localized non-small cell lung cancer. This receptor was taken from a female donor aged 60 or older with stage II squamous cell lung carcinoma. The source material was peripheral blood, sampled before any cancer treatment. The genes are TRBV28 and TRBJ2-5; possibly TRBD1 or TRBD2 for D (5 bases each). The CDR3 loop reads CASSPPGARKETQYF. The CDR3 DNA sequence: TGTGCCAGCAGTCCGCCCGGGGCAAGGAAGGAGACCCAGTACTTC.